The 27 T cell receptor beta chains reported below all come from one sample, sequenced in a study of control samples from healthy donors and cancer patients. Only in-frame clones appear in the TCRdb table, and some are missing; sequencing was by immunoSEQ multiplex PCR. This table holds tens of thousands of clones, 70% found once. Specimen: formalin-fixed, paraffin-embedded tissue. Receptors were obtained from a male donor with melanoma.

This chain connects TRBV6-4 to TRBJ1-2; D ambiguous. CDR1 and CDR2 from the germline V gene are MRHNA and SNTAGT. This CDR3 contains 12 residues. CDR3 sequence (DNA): TGTGCAGCAGTGAACTCGCGGTATGGCTACACCTTC. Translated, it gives CAAVNSRYGYTF.

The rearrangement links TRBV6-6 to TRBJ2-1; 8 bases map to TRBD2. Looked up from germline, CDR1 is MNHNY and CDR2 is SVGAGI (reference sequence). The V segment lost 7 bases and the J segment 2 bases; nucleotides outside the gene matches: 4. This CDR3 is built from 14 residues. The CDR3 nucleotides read TGTGCCAGCAAAGTAGCGGGACCCTACAATGAGCAGTTCTTC. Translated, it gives CASKVAGPYNEQFF.

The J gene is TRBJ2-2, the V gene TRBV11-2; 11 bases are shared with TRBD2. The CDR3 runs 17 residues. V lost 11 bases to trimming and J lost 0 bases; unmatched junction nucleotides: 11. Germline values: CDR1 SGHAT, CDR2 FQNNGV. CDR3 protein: CAGGLAADTPNTGELFF. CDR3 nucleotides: TGTGCCGGGGGACTAGCGGCAGATACCCCGAACACCGGGGAGCTGTTTTTT.

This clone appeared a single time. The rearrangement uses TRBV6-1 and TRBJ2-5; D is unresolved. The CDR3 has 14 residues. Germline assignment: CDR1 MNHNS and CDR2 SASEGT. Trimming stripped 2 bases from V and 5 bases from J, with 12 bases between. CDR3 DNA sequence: TGTGCCAGCAGTGAAATCCCAAACTCGGAGACCCAGTACTTC. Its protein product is CASSEIPNSETQYF.

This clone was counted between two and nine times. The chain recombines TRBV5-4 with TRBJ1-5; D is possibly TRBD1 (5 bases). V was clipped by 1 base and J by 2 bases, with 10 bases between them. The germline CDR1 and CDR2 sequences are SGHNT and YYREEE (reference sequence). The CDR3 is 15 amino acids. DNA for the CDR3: TGTGCCAGCAGCTTGTGGGGCGCGGGCAATCAGCCCCAGCATTTT. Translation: CASSLWGAGNQPQHF.

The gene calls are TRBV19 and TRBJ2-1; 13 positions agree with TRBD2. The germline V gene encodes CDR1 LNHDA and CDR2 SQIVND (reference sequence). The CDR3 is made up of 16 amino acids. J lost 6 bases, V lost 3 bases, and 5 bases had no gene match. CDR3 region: CASSIPGLAGVNEQFF. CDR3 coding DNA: TGTGCCAGTAGTATTCCCGGACTAGCGGGGGTCAATGAGCAGTTCTTC.

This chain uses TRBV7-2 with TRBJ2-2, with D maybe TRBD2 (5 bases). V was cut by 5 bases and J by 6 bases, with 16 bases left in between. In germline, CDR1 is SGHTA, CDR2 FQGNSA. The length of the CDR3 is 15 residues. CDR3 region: CASSPPRGLAGELFF. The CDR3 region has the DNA TGTGCCAGCAGCCCCCCTCGGGGTTTAGCCGGGGAGCTGTTTTTT. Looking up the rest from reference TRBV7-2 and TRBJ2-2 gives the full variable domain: GAGVSQSPSNKVTEKGKDVELRCDPISGHTALYWYRQSLGQGLEFLIYFQGNSAPDKSGLPSDRFSAERTGGSVSTLTIQRTQQEDSAVYLCASSPPRGLAGELFFGEGSRLTVL.

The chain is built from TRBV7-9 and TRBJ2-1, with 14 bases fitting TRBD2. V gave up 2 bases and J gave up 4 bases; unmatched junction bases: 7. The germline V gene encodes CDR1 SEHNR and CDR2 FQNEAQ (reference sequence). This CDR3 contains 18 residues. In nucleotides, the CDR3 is TGTGCCAGCAGCTTACCGGGACTAGCGGGAGCTTTATACAATGAGCAGTTCTTC. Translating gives CASSLPGLAGALYNEQFF.

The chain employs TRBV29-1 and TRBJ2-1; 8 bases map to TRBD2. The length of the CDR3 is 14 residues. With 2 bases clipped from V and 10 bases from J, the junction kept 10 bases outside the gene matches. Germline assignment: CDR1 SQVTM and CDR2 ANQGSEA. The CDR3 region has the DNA TGCAGCGTTGAACGGACTGGCTCGGGGGGGGAGCAGTTCTTC. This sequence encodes CSVERTGSGGEQFF.

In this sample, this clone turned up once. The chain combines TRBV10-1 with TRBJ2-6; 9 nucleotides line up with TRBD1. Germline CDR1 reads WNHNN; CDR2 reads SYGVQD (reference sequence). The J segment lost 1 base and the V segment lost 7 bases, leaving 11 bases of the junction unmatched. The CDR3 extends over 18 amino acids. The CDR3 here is CASNMHRGLKSGANVLTF. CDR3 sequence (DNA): TGCGCCAGCAATATGCACAGGGGGCTTAAGTCTGGGGCCAACGTCCTGACTTTC.

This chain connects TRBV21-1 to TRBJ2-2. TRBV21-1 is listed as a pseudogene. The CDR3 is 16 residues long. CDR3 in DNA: TGTGCCAGCAGCAAAGCCACAATACCGAGCACCGGGGAGCTGTTTTTT. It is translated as CASSKATIPSTGELFF.

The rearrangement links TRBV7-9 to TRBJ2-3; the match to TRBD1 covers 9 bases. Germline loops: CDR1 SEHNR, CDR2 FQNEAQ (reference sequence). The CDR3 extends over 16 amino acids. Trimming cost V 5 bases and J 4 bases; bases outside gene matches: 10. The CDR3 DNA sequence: TGTGCCAGCAGCCATTGGGGGGACAGGGACCCAGATACGCAGTATTTT. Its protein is CASSHWGDRDPDTQYF.

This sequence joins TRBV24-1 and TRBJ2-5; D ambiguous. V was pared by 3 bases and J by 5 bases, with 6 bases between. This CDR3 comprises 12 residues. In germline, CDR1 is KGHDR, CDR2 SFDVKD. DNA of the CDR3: TGTGCCACCAGTGATAGTACGGAGACCCAGTACTTC. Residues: CATSDSTETQYF.

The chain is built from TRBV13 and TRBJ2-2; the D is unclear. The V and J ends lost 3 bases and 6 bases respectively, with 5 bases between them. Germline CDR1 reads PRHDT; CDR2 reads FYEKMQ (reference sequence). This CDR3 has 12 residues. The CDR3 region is CASSFGPGELFF. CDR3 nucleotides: TGTGCCAGCAGCTTTGGGCCCGGGGAGCTGTTTTTT. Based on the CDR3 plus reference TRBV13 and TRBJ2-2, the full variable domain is AAGVIQSPRHLIKEKRETATLKCYPIPRHDTVYWYQQGPGQDPQFLISFYEKMQSDKGSIPDRFSAQQFSDYHSELNMSSLELGDSALYFCASSFGPGELFFGEGSRLTVL.

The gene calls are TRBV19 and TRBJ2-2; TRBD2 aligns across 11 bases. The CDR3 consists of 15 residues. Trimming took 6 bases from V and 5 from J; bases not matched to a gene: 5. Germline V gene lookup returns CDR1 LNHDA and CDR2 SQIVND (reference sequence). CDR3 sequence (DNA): TGTGCCAGTAGATCGGTAGCGGGAGGGACCGGGGAGCTGTTTTTT. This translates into CASRSVAGGTGELFF.

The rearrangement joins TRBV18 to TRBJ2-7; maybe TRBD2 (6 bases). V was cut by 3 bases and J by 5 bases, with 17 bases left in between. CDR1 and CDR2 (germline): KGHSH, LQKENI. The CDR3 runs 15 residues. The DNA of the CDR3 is TGTGCCAGCTCACCCACTAGCCCGACGGGTGACGAGCAGTACTTC. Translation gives CASSPTSPTGDEQYF. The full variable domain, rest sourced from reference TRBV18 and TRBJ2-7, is NAGVMQNPRHLVRRRGQEARLRCSPMKGHSHVYWYRQLPEEGLKFMVYLQKENIIDESGMPKERFSAEFPKEGPSILRIQQVVRGDSAAYFCASSPTSPTGDEQYFGPGTRLTVT.

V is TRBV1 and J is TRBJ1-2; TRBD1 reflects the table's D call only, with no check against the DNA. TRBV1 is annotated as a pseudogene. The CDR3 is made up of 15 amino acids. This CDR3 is CTSSQGNRRLEGYTF. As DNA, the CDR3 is TGCACCAGCAGCCAAGGAAACAGGCGGCTCGAAGGCTACACCTTC.

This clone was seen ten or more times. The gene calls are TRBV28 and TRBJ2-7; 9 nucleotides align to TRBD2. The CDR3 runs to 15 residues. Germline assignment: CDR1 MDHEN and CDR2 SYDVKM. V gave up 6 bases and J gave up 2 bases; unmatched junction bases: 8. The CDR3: CASRPSGRPTYEQYF. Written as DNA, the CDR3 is TGTGCCAGCAGACCAAGCGGGAGGCCCACCTACGAGCAGTACTTC. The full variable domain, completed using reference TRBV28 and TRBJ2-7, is DVKVTQSSRYLVKRTGEKVFLECVQDMDHENMFWYRQDPGLGLRLIYFSYDVKMKEKGDIPEGYSVSREKKERFSLILESASTNQTSMYLCASRPSGRPTYEQYFGPGTRLTVT.

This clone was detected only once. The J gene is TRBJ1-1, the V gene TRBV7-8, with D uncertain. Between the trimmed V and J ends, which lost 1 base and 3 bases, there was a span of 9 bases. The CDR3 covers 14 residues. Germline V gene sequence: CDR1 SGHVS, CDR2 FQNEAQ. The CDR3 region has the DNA TGTGCCAGCAGCTTAGGCGGCAGCTACACTGAAGCTTTCTTT. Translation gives CASSLGGSYTEAFF.

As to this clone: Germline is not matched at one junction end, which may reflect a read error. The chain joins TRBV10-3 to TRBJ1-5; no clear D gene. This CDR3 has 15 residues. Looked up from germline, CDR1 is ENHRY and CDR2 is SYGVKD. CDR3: CAISQSTSSRQPQHF. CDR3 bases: TGTGCCATCAGTCAGTCCACGTCCTCTAGGCAGCCCCAGCATTTT.

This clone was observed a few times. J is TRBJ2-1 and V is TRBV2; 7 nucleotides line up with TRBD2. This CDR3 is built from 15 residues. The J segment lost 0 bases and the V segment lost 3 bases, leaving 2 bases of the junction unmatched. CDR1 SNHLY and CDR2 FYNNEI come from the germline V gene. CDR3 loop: CASSDGGSSYNEQFF. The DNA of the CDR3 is TGTGCCAGCAGTGACGGCGGGAGCTCCTACAATGAGCAGTTCTTC.

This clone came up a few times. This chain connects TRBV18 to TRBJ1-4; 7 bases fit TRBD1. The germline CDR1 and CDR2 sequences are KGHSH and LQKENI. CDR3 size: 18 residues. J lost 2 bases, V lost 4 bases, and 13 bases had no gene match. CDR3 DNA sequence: TGTGCCAGCTCACGGGGGACAGTTTATGGTGTCACTAATGAAAAACTGTTTTTT. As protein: CASSRGTVYGVTNEKLFF.

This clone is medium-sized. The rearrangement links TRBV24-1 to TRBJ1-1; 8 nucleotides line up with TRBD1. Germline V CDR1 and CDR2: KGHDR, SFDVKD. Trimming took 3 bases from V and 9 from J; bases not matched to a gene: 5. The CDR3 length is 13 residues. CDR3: CATSDRQGIKAFF. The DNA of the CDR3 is TGTGCCACCAGTGATAGACAGGGGATTAAAGCTTTCTTT.

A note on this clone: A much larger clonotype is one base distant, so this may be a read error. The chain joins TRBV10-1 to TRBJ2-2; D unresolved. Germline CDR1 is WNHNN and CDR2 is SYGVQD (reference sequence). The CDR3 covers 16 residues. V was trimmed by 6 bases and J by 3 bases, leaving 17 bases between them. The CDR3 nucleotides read TGCGCCAGCAGCGAGACGAGGATAGGTCACACCGGGGAGCTGTTTTTT. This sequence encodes CASSETRIGHTGELFF.

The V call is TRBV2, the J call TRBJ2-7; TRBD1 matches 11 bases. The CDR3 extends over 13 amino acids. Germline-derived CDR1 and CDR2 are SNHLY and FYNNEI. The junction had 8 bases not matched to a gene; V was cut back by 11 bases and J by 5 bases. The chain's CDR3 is CACQDRGRNEQYF. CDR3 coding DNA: TGTGCCTGCCAGGACAGGGGGCGAAACGAGCAGTACTTC.

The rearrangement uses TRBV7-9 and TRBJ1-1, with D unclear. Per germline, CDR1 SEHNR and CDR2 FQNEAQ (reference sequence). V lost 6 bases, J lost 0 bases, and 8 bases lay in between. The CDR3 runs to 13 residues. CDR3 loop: CASRPTVNTEAFF. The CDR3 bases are TGTGCCAGCAGACCGACGGTGAACACTGAAGCTTTCTTT.

The CDR3 bases are TGTGCCAGCAGCAAACTATTTCAGGGGGACGGGGAGCTGTTTTTT. Amino acids: CASSKLFQGDGELFF. The genes are TRBV21-1 and TRBJ2-2; whether TRBD1, the table's D call, matches the DNA was not checked. TRBV21-1 is reported as a pseudogene. CDR3 length: 15 residues.